The 32 T cell receptor beta chains reported below all come from one sample, sequenced in a study of neurological immune-mediated disorders (dated by TCRdb to the late 2010s). Explained via the paper, the time point label denotes: longitudinal time-point 2. Preparation of the library involved 5' RACE. These reads were obtained on an Illumina HiSeq 2500. TCRdb ran its own pipeline on the public reads, namely fastp trimming at Q25 and MiXCR clone calling, and kept in-frame beta chains. Every CDR3 protein is listed once, alongside the most common genes and DNA of its rows. For this sample there are some 50,000 distinct CDR3 sequences; approximately 14% appear just once. 4.5% to 5.5% of the sample comes from the top ten. Sample: PBMCs. All receptors come from a male donor with HTLV-1-associated myelopathy (HAM/TSP).

This clonotype was counted ten times or more. The chain is built from TRBV7-3 and TRBJ1-2, with TRBD1 matching 9 bases. The CDR3 covers 14 residues. CDR1 SGHTA and CDR2 FQGTGA come from the germline V gene. After removal of 4 bases from V and 8 bases from J, the junction contained 8 bases not matched to a gene. The CDR3 is CASSSTGGAGGYTF. Here the CDR3 DNA reads TGTGCCAGCAGCTCAACAGGGGGCGCAGGAGGCTACACCTTC. The full variable domain, with the rest looked up from reference TRBV7-3 and TRBJ1-2, is GAGVSQTPSNKVTEKGKYVELRCDPISGHTALYWYRQSLGQGPEFLIYFQGTGAADDSGLPNDRFFAVRPEGSVSTLKIQRTERGDSAVYLCASSSTGGAGGYTFGSGTRLTVV.

Remarks on this clonotype: This may arise from a read error, as a much more abundant clone is one base away. CDR3 DNA sequence: TGCAGTGCTAGCGGGGCGGGGACCTACTACGAGCAGTACTTC. Translated: CSASGAGTYYEQYF. This chain joins TRBV20-1 and TRBJ2-7; possibly TRBD2 for D (6 bases). There are 14 residues in the CDR3. Germline CDR1 DFQATT, CDR2 SNEGSKA (reference sequence). Trimming removed 3 bases at V and 3 bases at J, with 15 bases between.

The J gene is TRBJ2-3, the V gene TRBV5-1, with D tentatively TRBD1 or TRBD2 (5 bases each). Germline CDR1 SGHRS, CDR2 YFSETQ. CDR3 length: 14 amino acids. With 4 bases removed from V and 5 bases from J, the gap between germline ends came to 14 bases. Here the CDR3 reads CASSNLGAGDTQYF. The DNA for the CDR3 is TGCGCCAGCAGCAACCTCGGGGCTGGAGATACGCAGTATTTT.

This clonotype was recorded a few times. The CDR3: CASSSGRGADTQYF. The CDR3 DNA follows: TGTGCCAGCAGTAGTGGCAGAGGAGCAGATACGCAGTATTTT. The chain is built from TRBV27 and TRBJ2-3; no clear D gene. The germline V gene encodes CDR1 MNHEY and CDR2 SMNVEV (reference sequence). V lost 5 bases, J lost 4 bases, and 13 bases lay in between. This CDR3 is 14 amino acids long.

This clonotype came up many times. The chain couples TRBV29-1 to TRBJ2-5; D remains ambiguous. V lost 1 base, J lost 3 bases, and 6 bases lay in between. The CDR3 spans 12 residues. Germline CDR1 SQVTM, CDR2 ANQGSEA. CDR3 DNA: TGCAGCGTTGAAGGGGGTAAAGAGACCCAGTACTTC. Protein product: CSVEGGKETQYF.

V usage is TRBV28 and J usage is TRBJ1-6, with D maybe TRBD1 (5 bases). The ends were cut back, 7 bases at V and 13 bases at J, with 35 bases in the middle. Germline-derived CDR1 and CDR2 are MDHEN and SYDVKM. This CDR3 is 19 amino acids long. The CDR3 reads CASNLEGGGGEYSNQPLHF. The CDR3 DNA is TGTGCCAGCAACCTTGAGGGAGGCGGGGGTGAATATAGCAATCAGCCCCTCCACTTT.

Many counts were recorded for this clonotype. The gene calls are TRBV28 and TRBJ2-1, with TRBD2 matching over 9 bases. V lost 0 bases and J lost 3; bases outside the gene matches: 6. The CDR3 has 17 residues. CDR1 is MDHEN and CDR2 is SYDVKM in the germline V gene. The CDR3 protein is CASSLWGGGGDYNEQFF. The DNA for the CDR3 is TGTGCCAGCAGTTTATGGGGCGGGGGGGGAGACTACAATGAGCAGTTCTTC.

The table lists this clonotype with many counts. V is TRBV6-1 and J is TRBJ1-1, with D maybe TRBD1 (5 bases). Trimming took off 1 base at V and 7 bases at J, with 10 bases between the two ends. The CDR3 runs to 13 residues. Germline V gene sequence: CDR1 MNHNS, CDR2 SASEGT. CDR3 bases: TGTGCCAGCAGTGAAGGGGGGTTGGTTGAAGCTTTCTTT. Residues: CASSEGGLVEAFF.

This clonotype was detected many times. This chain uses TRBV6-5 with TRBJ1-5; D ambiguous. Germline assignment: CDR1 MNHEY and CDR2 SVGAGI. Trimming pared 2 bases from V and 7 bases from J, leaving 9 bases between. The CDR3 has 13 amino acids. The CDR3 here is CASSYVAGQPQHF. CDR3 bases: TGTGCCAGCAGTTACGTCGCCGGGCAGCCCCAGCATTTT.

In this sample, this clonotype turned up many times. The CDR3: CASSALSNGYTF. CDR3 in DNA: TGTGCCAGCAGTGCTTTAAGTAATGGCTACACCTTC. This rearrangement joins TRBV28 to TRBJ1-2; D unclear. Germline CDR1 MDHEN, CDR2 SYDVKM. Between the trimmed V and J ends, which lost 5 bases and 6 bases, there was a span of 10 bases. The CDR3 is 12 residues long.

This clonotype was seen ten or more times. V and J are TRBV10-3 and TRBJ1-5; 7 nucleotides match TRBD1. CDR1 ENHRY and CDR2 SYGVKD come from the germline V gene. The CDR3 contains 14 residues. The J segment lost 7 bases and the V segment lost 2 bases, leaving 5 bases of the junction unmatched. CDR3 amino acids: CAISEKQGGQPQHF. The CDR3 nucleotides read TGTGCCATCAGTGAGAAGCAGGGGGGGCAGCCCCAGCATTTT.

There are many counts of this clonotype. This sequence joins TRBV6-5 and TRBJ2-5, with a tentative D call TRBD1 (6 bases). CDR3 length: 14 residues. V gave up 7 bases and J gave up 2 bases, with 14 bases separating them. CDR1 and CDR2 from the germline V gene are MNHEY and SVGAGI. CDR3 sequence (DNA): TGTGCCAGCAAAAGCCCGGACAGTCAAGAGACCCAGTACTTC. Translation gives CASKSPDSQETQYF.

This clonotype was counted ten times or more. The chain employs TRBV5-4 and TRBJ1-2; D is perhaps TRBD1 (5 bases). Between the trimmed V and J ends, which lost 4 bases and 7 bases, there was a span of 23 bases. Germline CDR1 and CDR2: SGHNT and YYREEE (reference sequence). The CDR3 is 16 residues long. The CDR3 DNA follows: TGTGCCAGCAGCCTCCAACCAAAAGACAGAAGTATTGGCTACACCTTC. Translating it yields CASSLQPKDRSIGYTF.

By share, this clonotype counts as medium-sized. The chain joins TRBV20-1 to TRBJ1-1; D ambiguous. The ends were cut back, 7 bases at V and 0 bases at J, with 12 bases in the middle. Germline CDR1 and CDR2: DFQATT and SNEGSKA (reference sequence). The CDR3 has 13 amino acids. CDR3 DNA: TGCAGTGTTCTGGATGACATGAACACTGAAGCTTTCTTT. The encoded protein is CSVLDDMNTEAFF.

This clonotype was counted many times. V usage is TRBV20-1 and J usage is TRBJ2-5; TRBD2 is a possible D gene (6 bases). The CDR3 has 15 amino acids. Germline loops: CDR1 DFQATT, CDR2 SNEGSKA (reference sequence). The CDR3 protein is CSSSSGERSQETQYF. The CDR3 region has the DNA TGCAGCTCCTCGTCGGGGGAGCGTTCCCAGGAGACCCAGTACTTC.

This clonotype came up many times. V and J are TRBV5-1 and TRBJ2-6; no definite D call. This CDR3 is 15 amino acids long. The ends were cut back, 4 bases at V and 4 bases at J, with 12 bases in the middle. Germline CDR1 reads SGHRS; CDR2 reads YFSETQ. CDR3 DNA: TGCGCCAGCAGCAAGGACCCGCGGGGGGCCAACGTCCTGACTTTC. It translates to CASSKDPRGANVLTF.

This chain uses TRBV20-1 with TRBJ1-5; no definite D call. Trimming took off 3 bases at V and 9 bases at J, with 24 bases between the two ends. Germline-derived CDR1 and CDR2 are DFQATT and SNEGSKA (reference sequence). This CDR3 spans 16 amino acids. CDR3 amino acids: CSASPFSSWGNTPQHF. Here the CDR3 DNA reads TGCAGTGCTAGTCCTTTCAGTTCCTGGGGAAATACGCCCCAGCATTTT.

This clonotype was seen at least ten times. The DNA for the CDR3 is TGCGCCAGCAGCTTGGGTTCTGGGGCGGAGGGCTACACCTTC. Encoded protein: CASSLGSGAEGYTF. V is TRBV5-1 and J is TRBJ1-2, with a possible D match to TRBD1 (5 bases). The CDR3 is made up of 14 amino acids. CDR1 and CDR2 (germline): SGHRS, YFSETQ. Trimming cost V 0 bases and J 8 bases, with 14 bases left between them.

This clonotype was observed at least ten times. The chain uses TRBV7-4 and TRBJ2-3; D is uncertain. Germline V gene sequence: CDR1 SGHVT, CDR2 SQSDAQ. The CDR3 has 10 residues. The ends were cut back, 6 bases at V and 11 bases at J, with 9 bases in the middle. The CDR3 coding sequence is TGTGCCAGCAGACCCGGCGGGCAGTATTTT. Translation: CASRPGGQYF. The variable domain in full, completed from reference TRBV7-4 and TRBJ2-3, reads GAGVSQSPRYKVAKRGRDVALRCDSISGHVTLYWYRQTLGQGSEVLTYSQSDAQRDKSGRPSGRFSAERPERSVSTLKIQRTEQGDSAVYLCASRPGGQYFGPGTRLTVL.

The chain uses TRBV18 and TRBJ1-5; D gene uncertain. V lost 8 bases to trimming and J lost 4 bases, with 12 bases between them. Germline V gives CDR1 KGHSH, CDR2 LQKENI. The CDR3 runs 13 residues. DNA for the CDR3: TGTGCCAGCACCACAGACGTTAATCAGCCCCAGCATTTT. Encoded protein: CASTTDVNQPQHF.

The CDR3 sequence is CSAAGRGEGAQYF. The CDR3 DNA is TGCAGTGCCGCGGGACGGGGAGAGGGAGCGCAGTACTTC. This chain uses TRBV20-1 with TRBJ2-7; a possible D gene is TRBD2 (6 bases). This CDR3 has 13 residues. Trimming stripped 6 bases from V and 9 bases from J, with 21 bases between. From germline, CDR1 is DFQATT and CDR2 SNEGSKA (reference sequence).

The V gene is TRBV11-3, the J gene TRBJ2-1; D is possibly TRBD1 (7 bases). V dropped 7 bases and J dropped 3 bases, with 16 bases sitting between them. The CDR3 length is 15 residues. Germline CDR1 is SGHNT and CDR2 is YENEEA. The CDR3 DNA sequence: TGTGCCAGCACGGCGGGGACAGTGGTCTACAATGAGCAGTTCTTC. Its protein product is CASTAGTVVYNEQFF.

At least ten counts were recorded for this clonotype. The chain combines TRBV6-4 with TRBJ1-5, with a weak D call TRBD1 (6 bases). Trimming cost V 1 base and J 1 base, with 17 bases left between them. Per germline, CDR1 MRHNA and CDR2 SNTAGT. The CDR3 consists of 18 residues. CDR3 region: CASSDLGGGGGSNQPQHF. The CDR3 nucleotides are TGTGCCAGCAGTGACTTGGGGGGCGGAGGTGGAAGCAATCAGCCCCAGCATTTT.

This clonotype was detected many times. The V gene is TRBV5-1, the J gene TRBJ2-7; a weak D match, TRBD1 (5 bases). CDR3 length equals 13 residues. V lost 2 bases and J 3 bases, leaving 9 bases between the germline ends. Germline lookup yields CDR1 SGHRS and CDR2 YFSETQ. Here the CDR3 DNA reads TGCGCCAGCAGCTTCGACAGCCTCTACGAGCAGTACTTC. It is translated as CASSFDSLYEQYF.

This rearrangement joins TRBV3-1 to TRBJ2-4; TRBD1 or TRBD2 may be the D gene (5 bases each). Germline CDR1 reads LGHDT; CDR2 reads YNNKEL (reference sequence). The CDR3 extends over 16 amino acids. With 2 bases removed from V and 2 bases from J, the gap between germline ends came to 13 bases. CDR3 sequence reads: CASSQYSRGSKNIQYF. The CDR3 DNA sequence: TGTGCCAGCAGCCAATATTCCCGGGGCTCCAAAAACATTCAGTACTTC.

Note on this clonotype: A much bigger clone sits one base away, suggesting this may be a read error. The rearrangement uses TRBV6-8 and TRBJ2-1, with D possibly being TRBD2 (5 bases). The CDR3 loop spans 15 amino acids. V gave up 7 bases and J gave up 6 bases, with 19 bases separating them. Germline-derived CDR1 and CDR2 are MNHGY and SAAAGT. This CDR3 is CASTRRIHYPNEQFF. The CDR3 DNA reads as TGTGCCAGCACACGGAGGATCCACTATCCCAATGAGCAGTTCTTC.

The chain employs TRBV20-1 and TRBJ1-1, with 8 bases aligning to TRBD1. The CDR3 consists of 15 residues. Germline CDR1 DFQATT, CDR2 SNEGSKA (reference sequence). The V gene end was trimmed by 4 bases and the J gene end by 4 bases; junction bases not matched to a gene: 11. The CDR3 region has the DNA TGCAGTGCTATTGACAGGGGCTTGGGGTCCACTGAAGCTTTCTTT. Encoded protein: CSAIDRGLGSTEAFF.

This clonotype was seen ten or more times. The chain has TRBV6-2 or TRBV6-3 and TRBJ1-5; D remains unclear. The CDR3 has 12 amino acids. The germline V gene encodes CDR1 MNHEY and CDR2 SVGEGT. V was clipped by 4 bases and J by 5 bases, with 6 bases between them. The CDR3 reads CASSFGDQPQHF. The CDR3 coding sequence is TGTGCCAGCAGTTTCGGGGATCAGCCCCAGCATTTT.

This clonotype occurred many times. V is TRBV11-2 and J is TRBJ1-4; D is uncertain. Per germline, CDR1 SGHAT and CDR2 FQNNGV. The CDR3 contains 14 residues. V dropped 4 bases and J dropped 4 bases, with 10 bases sitting between them. The CDR3 nucleotides read TGTGCCAGCAGCTCAGTCCTGGGTAATGAAAAACTGTTTTTT. Protein sequence: CASSSVLGNEKLFF.

This clonotype was seen many times. The chain has TRBV7-2 and TRBJ2-1; D not resolved. The CDR3 spans 15 residues. The germline V gene has CDR1 SGHTA and CDR2 FQGNSA. The V and J ends lost 2 bases and 0 bases respectively, with 8 bases between them. The CDR3 bases are TGTGCCAGCAGCTTAATTTCAGACTCCTACAATGAGCAGTTCTTC. This sequence encodes CASSLISDSYNEQFF.

This clonotype came up many times. The gene calls are TRBV7-2 and TRBJ1-1; 7 nucleotides line up with TRBD1. The CDR3 consists of 15 residues. Per the germline V gene, CDR1 is SGHTA and CDR2 is FQGNSA. V was clipped by 3 bases and J by 1 base; unmatched bases: 5. The CDR3 spells CASSLRQGWNTEAFF. The CDR3 DNA sequence: TGTGCCAGCAGCTTGCGACAGGGATGGAACACTGAAGCTTTCTTT.

In this sample, this clonotype turned up many times. The V and J genes are TRBV9 and TRBJ2-5; 9 nucleotides agree with TRBD1. The CDR3 covers 16 residues. CDR1 and CDR2 from the germline V gene are SGDLS and YYNGEE. Trimming at V came to 2 bases and at J to 5 bases, leaving 10 bases not matched to a gene. The CDR3 nucleotides read TGTGCCAGCAGCGTGGGACAGGGTGGAGGTTCTGAGACCCAGTACTTC. Translated: CASSVGQGGGSETQYF.